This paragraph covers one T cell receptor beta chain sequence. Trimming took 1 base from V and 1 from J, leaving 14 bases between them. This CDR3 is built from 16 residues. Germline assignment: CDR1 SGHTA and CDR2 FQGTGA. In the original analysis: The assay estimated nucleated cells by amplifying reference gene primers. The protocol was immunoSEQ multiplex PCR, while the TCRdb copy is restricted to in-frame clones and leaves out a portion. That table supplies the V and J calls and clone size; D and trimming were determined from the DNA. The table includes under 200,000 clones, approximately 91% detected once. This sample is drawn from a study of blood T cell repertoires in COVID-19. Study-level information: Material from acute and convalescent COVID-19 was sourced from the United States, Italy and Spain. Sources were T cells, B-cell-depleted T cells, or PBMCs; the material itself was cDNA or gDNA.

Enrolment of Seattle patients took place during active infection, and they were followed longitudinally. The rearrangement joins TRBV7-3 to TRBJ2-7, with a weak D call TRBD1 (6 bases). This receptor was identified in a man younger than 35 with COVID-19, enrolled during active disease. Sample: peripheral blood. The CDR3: CASSLRSLDRSYEQYF. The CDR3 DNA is TGTGCCAGCAGCTTAAGAAGTCTGGACAGATCCTACGAGCAGTACTTC.